A selection of T cell receptor beta chains follows, all from one sample in a study of cytomegalovirus exposure and HLA in healthy donors. TCRdb keeps only in-frame clones here, not all; method: immunoSEQ multiplex PCR. The repertoire includes about 56,000 clones, just over 90% of them detected once, and about 1% sits in the top ten. The sequenced sample consisted of PBMCs. These receptors were collected from a man younger than 35 in good health and CMV-seronegative. Each CDR3 is given with its conserved first and last residue. D genes are given only for firm matches. Not all rows give a size; the values are once, few, many and, for expanded clones, a class.

-	TRBV2	TRBJ2-1	-	CASSQASNNEQFF	TGTGCCAGCAGTCAGGCTTCCAACAATGAGCAGTTCTTC
-	TRBV18	TRBJ2-7	TRBD2	CASSPQGLAGYEQYF	TGTGCCAGCTCACCTCAGGGACTAGCGGGGTACGAGCAGTACTTC
-	TRBV15	TRBJ2-6	TRBD1	CATSRHPRQGFSGANVLTF	TGTGCCACCAGCAGACACCCGAGACAGGGTTTCTCTGGGGCCAACGTCCTGACTTTC
-	TRBV5-1	TRBJ2-1	TRBD2	CASSLWYGRAHEQFF	TGTGCCAGCAGCTTGTGGTACGGGAGGGCCCATGAGCAGTTCTTC
-	TRBV10-1	TRBJ2-7	-	CASSDGSQIRDEQYF	TGCGCCAGCAGTGATGGGAGTCAAATCCGGGACGAGCAGTACTTC
-	TRBV11-3	TRBJ2-2	TRBD2	CASSPGGAGELFF	TGTGCCAGCAGCCCGGGGGGGGCCGGGGAGCTGTTTTTT
-	TRBV19	TRBJ1-1	-	CATRGGNTEAFF	TGTGCCACCCGGGGGGGAAACACTGAAGCTTTCTTT
few	TRBV5-1	TRBJ2-1	-	CASGGNEQFF	TGCGCCAGCGGAGGGAATGAGCAGTTCTTC
-	TRBV7-2	TRBJ1-5	-	CASSLASGRGAQPQHF	TGTGCCAGCAGCTTAGCTTCTGGGCGGGGGGCCCAGCCCCAGCATTTT
-	TRBV2	TRBJ2-5	TRBD1	CASNSGQAAQETQYF	TGTGCCAGCAACTCGGGACAGGCCGCTCAAGAGACCCAGTACTTC
-	TRBV5-1	TRBJ2-5	TRBD2	CASSLGGTSPQETQYF	TGCGCCAGCAGCTTGGGTGGGACTAGCCCACAAGAGACCCAGTACTTC
-	TRBV25-1	TRBJ2-1	-	CASSGAGLNEQFF	TGTGCCAGCAGCGGAGCCGGTCTTAATGAGCAGTTCTTC
-	TRBV7-9	TRBJ2-7	TRBD2	CASQKEGTSGLNYEQYF	TGTGCCAGCCAAAAAGAAGGGACTAGCGGGTTGAACTACGAGCAGTACTTC
-	TRBV7-2	TRBJ2-3	-	CASSSIDTQYF	TGTGCCAGCAGCTCCATCGATACGCAGTATTTT
-	TRBV2	TRBJ2-7	-	CASSEARSGEQYF	TGTGCCAGCAGTGAAGCGAGGTCGGGCGAGCAGTACTTC
-	TRBV18	TRBJ2-3	-	CASSPSAGAIVADTQYF	TGTGCCAGCTCACCATCGGCAGGGGCAATAGTGGCAGATACGCAGTATTTT
-	TRBV5-6	TRBJ2-7	-	CASSRLPGSYEQYF	TGTGCCAGCAGCCGACTGCCGGGCTCCTACGAGCAGTACTTC
-	TRBV7-9	TRBJ2-7	-	CASSPRGGQDYEQYF	TGTGCCAGCAGCCCCCGAGGGGGACAAGACTACGAGCAGTACTTC
-	TRBV11-2	TRBJ2-1	-	CASSLGVMYNEQFF	TGTGCCAGCAGCTTAGGTGTTATGTACAATGAGCAGTTCTTC
-	TRBV20-1	TRBJ2-5	-	CSARYKETQYF	TGCAGTGCTAGATATAAAGAGACCCAGTACTTC
-	TRBV9	TRBJ1-6	-	CASSVGSRLNSPLHF	TGTGCCAGCAGCGTAGGGTCCAGACTTAATTCACCCCTCCACTTT
-	TRBV6-1	TRBJ2-7	-	CASSPRQTRSYEQYF	TGTGCCAGCAGCCCTAGACAGACACGGTCCTACGAGCAGTACTTC
-	TRBV28	TRBJ1-5	-	CASSFGRGANQPQHF	TGTGCCAGCAGTTTCGGCCGGGGTGCTAATCAGCCCCAGCATTTT
-	TRBV19	TRBJ2-2	-	CATRAGELFF	TGTGCCACCCGGGCCGGGGAGCTGTTTTTT
-	TRBV28	TRBJ1-2	-	CASSHGEGRLNYGYTF	TGTGCCAGCAGTCACGGGGAGGGACGGTTAAACTATGGCTACACCTTC
-	TRBV5-1	TRBJ2-3	TRBD2	CASSPRGDTQYF	TGCGCCAGCAGCCCGCGGGGGGATACGCAGTATTTT
-	TRBV9	TRBJ2-2	TRBD2	CASSETSRYTGELFF	TGTGCCAGCAGTGAGACTAGCCGATACACCGGGGAGCTGTTTTTT
few	TRBV7-3	TRBJ2-7	-	CASSLTSGNEQYF	TGTGCCAGCAGCTTAACGTCGGGGAACGAGCAGTACTTC
once	TRBV28	TRBJ2-5	TRBD1	CASSSTGVAETQYF	TGTGCCAGCAGCTCCACAGGGGTGGCAGAGACCCAGTACTTC
-	TRBV7-8	TRBJ2-7	TRBD2	CASSLNGLAHYEQYF	TGTGCCAGCAGCTTGAACGGACTAGCCCACTACGAGCAGTACTTC
few	TRBV13	TRBJ2-2	TRBD1	CASSSLYRGRNGELFF	TGTGCCAGCAGCTCCCTTTACAGGGGGCGTAACGGGGAGCTGTTTTTT
-	TRBV6-5	TRBJ2-5	TRBD1	CASSETGGTQYF	TGTGCCAGCAGTGAGACAGGGGGGACCCAGTACTTC
-	TRBV10-3	TRBJ1-2	-	CAISEQKTGVNPIYGYTF	TGTGCCATCAGTGAGCAAAAGACAGGAGTCAATCCCATTTATGGCTACACCTTC
-	TRBV5-1	TRBJ2-3	-	CASYEAWFPDTQYF	TGCGCCAGCTACGAGGCGTGGTTCCCTGATACGCAGTATTTT
-	TRBV19	TRBJ2-1	-	CASSITPGANNEQFF	TGTGCCAGTAGTATAACTCCGGGAGCTAACAATGAGCAGTTCTTC